Below are 10 T cell receptor beta chains sequenced from a single sample in a study of blood T cell repertoires in COVID-19. Clones were read by immunoSEQ multiplex PCR, and TCRdb kept only the in-frame ones, dropping some. The data show about 240,000 clones, approximately 85% seen once. Material for sequencing was peripheral blood. The receptors were gathered from a man aged 50 to 60 with COVID-19, enrolled during active disease.

The chain recombines TRBV2 with TRBJ1-6; tentatively, D is TRBD1 (5 bases). The germline gives CDR1 SNHLY, CDR2 FYNNEI. V was shortened by 1 base and J by 13 bases, with 14 bases between the two germline ends. The CDR3 is made up of 14 amino acids. Here the CDR3 reads CASSEVAGRTPLHF. The CDR3, as DNA: TGTGCCAGCAGTGAAGTGGCAGGGAGGACCCCCCTCCACTTT. The full variable domain, its missing parts supplied by reference TRBV2 and TRBJ1-6, is EPEVTQTPSHQVTQMGQEVILRCVPISNHLYFYWYRQILGQKVEFLVSFYNNEISEKSEIFDDQFSVERPDGSNFTLKIRSTKLEDSAMYFCASSEVAGRTPLHFGNGTRLTVT.

The chain employs TRBV5-8 and TRBJ1-2, with 7 bases fitting TRBD1. The V segment lost 2 bases and the J segment 4 bases; nucleotides outside the gene matches: 2. CDR3 length: 13 residues. Germline V CDR1 and CDR2: SGHTS, YDEGEE. The CDR3 DNA follows: TGTGCCAGCAGCTTCGGGACAGCCTATGGCTACACCTTC. Its translation: CASSFGTAYGYTF.

This clone has more than one count but fewer than ten. Other DNA sequences of this sample code for an identical CDR3. The chain links TRBV4-2 to TRBJ1-1; TRBD1 is a possible D gene (5 bases). V was cut by 4 bases and J by 0 bases, with 9 bases left in between. CDR3 length: 14 amino acids. Germline V gene sequence: CDR1 LGHNA, CDR2 YNFKEQ. CDR3 protein: CASSLDSMNTEAFF. The CDR3 DNA follows: TGTGCCAGCAGCCTCGACAGTATGAACACTGAAGCTTTCTTT.

This rearrangement joins TRBV15 to TRBJ1-4, with D unresolved. CDR1 and CDR2 from the germline V gene are LNHNV and YYDKDF (reference sequence). V lost 3 bases and J 0 bases, leaving 8 bases between the germline ends. This CDR3 region has 15 residues. The CDR3 region is CATSRNRATNEKLFF. The CDR3 bases are TGTGCCACCAGCAGGAATAGAGCAACTAATGAAAAACTGTTTTTT.

The chain recombines TRBV5-4 with TRBJ1-6, with a possible D match to TRBD1 (6 bases). Trimming stripped 0 bases from V and 10 bases from J, with 11 bases between. CDR1 SGHNT and CDR2 YYREEE come from the germline V gene (reference sequence). There are 14 residues in the CDR3. In nucleotides, the CDR3 is TGTGCCAGCAGCTTGGACAGGGTGAACTCACCCCTCCACTTT. Translating it yields CASSLDRVNSPLHF.

This clone is a singleton in its sample. The V and J genes are TRBV24-1 and TRBJ1-3; perhaps TRBD1 as D (6 bases). V dropped 6 bases and J dropped 4 bases, with 12 bases sitting between them. The length of the CDR3 is 14 residues. Germline lookup yields CDR1 KGHDR and CDR2 SFDVKD. The CDR3, as DNA: TGTGCCACCAGTCGGGGAAGGGGGGGAAACACCATATATTTT. It is translated as CATSRGRGGNTIYF.

The chain is built from TRBV5-1 and TRBJ1-2, with TRBD1 matching over 8 bases. The V gene's germline CDR1 is SGHRS and CDR2 YFSETQ. V was clipped by 1 base and J by 8 bases; unmatched bases: 4. The CDR3 has 13 amino acids. The CDR3 nucleotides are TGCGCCAGCAGCTTGCAGACAGGGGAGGGCTACACCTTC. Residues: CASSLQTGEGYTF.

V is TRBV7-2 and J is TRBJ1-5, with no clear D. Per the germline V gene, CDR1 is SGHTA and CDR2 is FQGNSA. This CDR3 has 13 amino acids. V lost 2 bases and J lost 4, with 6 bases in between. The CDR3 coding sequence is TGTGCCAGCAGCTTATGGAGGAATCAGCCCCAGCATTTT. Its protein product is CASSLWRNQPQHF.

This clone appeared a few times. The chain joins TRBV27 to TRBJ2-5; a possible D gene is TRBD2 (5 bases). Trimming removed 4 bases at V and 4 bases at J, with 16 bases between. Germline CDR1 MNHEY, CDR2 SMNVEV (reference sequence). The CDR3 length is 15 residues. The CDR3 protein is CASSYGVAFRETQYF. DNA of the CDR3: TGTGCCAGCAGTTACGGGGTAGCTTTCCGAGAGACCCAGTACTTC.

The rearrangement uses TRBV15 and TRBJ1-5; TRBD1 matches 8 bases. Germline V gene lookup returns CDR1 LNHNV and CDR2 YYDKDF (reference sequence). V shed 3 bases and J 2 bases; nucleotides not matched to a gene: 9. The CDR3 contains 17 residues. The CDR3 DNA reads as TGTGCCACCAGCAGTCCCCAGGGGGCAGGGGGCAATCAGCCCCAGCATTTT. This translates into CATSSPQGAGGNQPQHF.